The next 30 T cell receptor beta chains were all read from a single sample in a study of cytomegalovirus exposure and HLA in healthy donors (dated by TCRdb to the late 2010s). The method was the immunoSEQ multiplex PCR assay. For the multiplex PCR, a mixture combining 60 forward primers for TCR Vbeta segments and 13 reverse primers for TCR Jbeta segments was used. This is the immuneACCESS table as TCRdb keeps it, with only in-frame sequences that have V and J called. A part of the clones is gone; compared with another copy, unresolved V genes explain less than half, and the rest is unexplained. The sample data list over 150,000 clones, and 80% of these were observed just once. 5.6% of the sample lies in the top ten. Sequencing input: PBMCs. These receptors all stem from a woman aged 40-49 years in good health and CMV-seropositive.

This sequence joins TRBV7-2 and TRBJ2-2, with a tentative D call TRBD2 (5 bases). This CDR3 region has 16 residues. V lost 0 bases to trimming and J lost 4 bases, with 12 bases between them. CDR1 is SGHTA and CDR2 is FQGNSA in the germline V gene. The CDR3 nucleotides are TGTGCCAGCAGCTTAGCGGTGGGAGTTATCACCGGGGAGCTGTTTTTT. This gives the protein CASSLAVGVITGELFF.

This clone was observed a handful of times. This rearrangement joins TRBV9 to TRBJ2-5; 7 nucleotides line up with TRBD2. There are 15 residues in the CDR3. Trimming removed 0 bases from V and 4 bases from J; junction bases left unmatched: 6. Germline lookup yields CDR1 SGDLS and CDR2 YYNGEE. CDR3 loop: CASSVDVGGRETQYF. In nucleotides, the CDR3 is TGTGCCAGCAGCGTAGACGTGGGAGGGCGAGAGACCCAGTACTTC.

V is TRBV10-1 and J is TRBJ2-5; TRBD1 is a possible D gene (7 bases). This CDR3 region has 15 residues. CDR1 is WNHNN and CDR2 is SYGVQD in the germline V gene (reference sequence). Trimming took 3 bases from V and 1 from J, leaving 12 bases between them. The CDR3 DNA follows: TGCGCCAGCAGTGACCCGGGGGACAGCCAAGAGACCCAGTACTTC. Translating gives CASSDPGDSQETQYF.

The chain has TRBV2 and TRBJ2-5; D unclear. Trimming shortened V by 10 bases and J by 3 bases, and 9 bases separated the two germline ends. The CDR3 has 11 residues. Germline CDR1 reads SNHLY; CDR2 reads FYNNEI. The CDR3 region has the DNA TGTGCCACCAATAGAAAAGAGACCCAGTACTTC. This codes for CATNRKETQYF.

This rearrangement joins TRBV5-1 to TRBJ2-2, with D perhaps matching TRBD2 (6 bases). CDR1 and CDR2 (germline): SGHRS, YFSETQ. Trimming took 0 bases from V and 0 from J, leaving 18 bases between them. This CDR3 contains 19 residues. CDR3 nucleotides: TGCGCCAGCAGCTTGGCCGGTAGGTTGGAGGGACCGAACACCGGGGAGCTGTTTTTT. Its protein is CASSLAGRLEGPNTGELFF. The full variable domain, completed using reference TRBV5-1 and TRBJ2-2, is KAGVTQTPRYLIKTRGQQVTLSCSPISGHRSVSWYQQTPGQGLQFLFEYFSETQRNKGNFPGRFSGRQFSNSRSEMNVSTLELGDSALYLCASSLAGRLEGPNTGELFFGEGSRLTVL.

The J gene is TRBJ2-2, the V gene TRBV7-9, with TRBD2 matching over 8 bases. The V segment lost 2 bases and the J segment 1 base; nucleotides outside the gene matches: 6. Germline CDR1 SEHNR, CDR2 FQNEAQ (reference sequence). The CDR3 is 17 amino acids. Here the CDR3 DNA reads TGTGCCAGCAGCTTAACTAGCGGCTTTGGGAACACCGGGGAGCTGTTTTTT. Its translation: CASSLTSGFGNTGELFF.

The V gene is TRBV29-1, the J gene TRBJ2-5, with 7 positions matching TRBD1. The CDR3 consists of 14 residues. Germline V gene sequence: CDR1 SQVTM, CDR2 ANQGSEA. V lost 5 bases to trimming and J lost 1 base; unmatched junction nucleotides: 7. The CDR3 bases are TGCAGCGTTACACCGGGACAGCGCCAAGAGACCCAGTACTTC. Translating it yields CSVTPGQRQETQYF.

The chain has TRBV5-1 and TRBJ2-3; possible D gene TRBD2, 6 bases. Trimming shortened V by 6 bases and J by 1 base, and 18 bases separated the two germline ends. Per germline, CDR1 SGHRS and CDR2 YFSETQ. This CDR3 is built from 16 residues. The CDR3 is CASNPNSGSRTDTQYF. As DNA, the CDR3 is TGCGCCAGCAACCCAAATAGCGGCTCCCGCACAGATACGCAGTATTTT.

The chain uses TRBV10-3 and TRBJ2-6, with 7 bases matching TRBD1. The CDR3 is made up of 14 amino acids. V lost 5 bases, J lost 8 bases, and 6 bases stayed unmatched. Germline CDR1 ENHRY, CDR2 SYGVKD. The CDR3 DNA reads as TGTGCCATCAGTCTAGGCAGGGGGACCAACGTCCTGACTTTC. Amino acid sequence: CAISLGRGTNVLTF.

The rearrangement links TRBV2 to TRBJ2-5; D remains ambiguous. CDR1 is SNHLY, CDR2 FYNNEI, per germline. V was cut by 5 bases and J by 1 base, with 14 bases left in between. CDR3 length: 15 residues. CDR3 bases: TGTGCCAGCAGTCCCCAAGCGCTAATCCAAGAGACCCAGTACTTC. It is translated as CASSPQALIQETQYF.

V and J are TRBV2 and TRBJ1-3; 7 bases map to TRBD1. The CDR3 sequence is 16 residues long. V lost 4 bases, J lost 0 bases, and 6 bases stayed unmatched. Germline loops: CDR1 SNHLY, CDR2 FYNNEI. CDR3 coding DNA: TGTGCCAGCAGTGCTGACAGGGTTGGCTCTGGAAACACCATATATTTT. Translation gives CASSADRVGSGNTIYF. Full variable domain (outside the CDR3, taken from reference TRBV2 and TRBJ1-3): EPEVTQTPSHQVTQMGQEVILRCVPISNHLYFYWYRQILGQKVEFLVSFYNNEISEKSEIFDDQFSVERPDGSNFTLKIRSTKLEDSAMYFCASSADRVGSGNTIYFGEGSWLTVV.

The CDR3, as DNA: TGTGCCTGGAACCCGGGGATCGTTCATACGCAGTATTTT. Protein sequence: CAWNPGIVHTQYF. This chain uses TRBV30 with TRBJ2-3; weak D call: TRBD2 (5 bases). V dropped 4 bases and J dropped 7 bases, with 15 bases sitting between them. Germline loops: CDR1 GTSNPN, CDR2 SVGIG (reference sequence). CDR3 size: 13 residues.

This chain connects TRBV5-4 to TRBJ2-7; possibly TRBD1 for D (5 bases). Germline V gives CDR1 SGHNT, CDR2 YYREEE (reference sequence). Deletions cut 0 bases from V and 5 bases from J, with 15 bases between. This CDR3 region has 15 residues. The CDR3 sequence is CASSLDRFLSHEQYF. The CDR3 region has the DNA TGTGCCAGCAGCTTGGACAGGTTCCTTTCCCACGAGCAGTACTTC.

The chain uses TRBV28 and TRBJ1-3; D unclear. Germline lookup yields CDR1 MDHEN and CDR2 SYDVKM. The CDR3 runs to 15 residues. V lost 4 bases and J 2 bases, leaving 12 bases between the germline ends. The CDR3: CASSWSGVTGNTIYF. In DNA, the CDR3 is TGTGCCAGCAGTTGGAGCGGGGTTACTGGAAACACCATATATTTT.

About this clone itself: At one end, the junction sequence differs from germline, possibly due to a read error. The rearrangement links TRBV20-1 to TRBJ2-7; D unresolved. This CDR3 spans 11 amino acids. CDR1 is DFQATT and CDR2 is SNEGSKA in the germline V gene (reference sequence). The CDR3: CSVPDAYGQYF. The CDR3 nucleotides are TGCAGTGTTCCCGATGCCTACGGGCAGTACTTC.

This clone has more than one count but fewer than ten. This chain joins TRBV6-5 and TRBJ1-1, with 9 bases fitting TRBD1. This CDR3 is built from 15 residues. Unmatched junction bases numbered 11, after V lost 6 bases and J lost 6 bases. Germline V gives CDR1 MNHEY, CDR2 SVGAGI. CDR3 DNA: TGTGCCAGCAGCCCGAACAGGGGGCAAGTCGCTGAAGCTTTCTTT. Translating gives CASSPNRGQVAEAFF.

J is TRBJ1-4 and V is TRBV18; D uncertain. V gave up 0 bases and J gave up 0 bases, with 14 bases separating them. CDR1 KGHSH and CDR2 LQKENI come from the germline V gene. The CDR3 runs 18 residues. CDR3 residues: CASSPPNPTYATNEKLFF. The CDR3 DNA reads TGTGCCAGCTCACCACCCAACCCAACCTATGCAACTAATGAAAAACTGTTTTTT.

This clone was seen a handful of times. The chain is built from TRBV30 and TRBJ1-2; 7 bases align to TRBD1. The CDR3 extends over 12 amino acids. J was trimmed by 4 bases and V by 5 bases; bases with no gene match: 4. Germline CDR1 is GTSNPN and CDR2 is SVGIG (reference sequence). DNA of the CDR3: TGTGCCTGGGTTGGGACAGCCTATGGCTACACCTTC. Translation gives CAWVGTAYGYTF.

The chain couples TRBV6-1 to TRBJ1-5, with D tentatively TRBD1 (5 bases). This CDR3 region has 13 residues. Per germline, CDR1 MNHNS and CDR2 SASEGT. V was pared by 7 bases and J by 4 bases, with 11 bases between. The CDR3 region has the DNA TGTGCCAGCATGGGGCAGAGAAATCAGCCCCAGCATTTT. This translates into CASMGQRNQPQHF.

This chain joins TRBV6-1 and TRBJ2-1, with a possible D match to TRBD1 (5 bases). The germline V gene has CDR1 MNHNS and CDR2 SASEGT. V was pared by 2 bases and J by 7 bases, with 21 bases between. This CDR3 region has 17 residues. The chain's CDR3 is CASSEMVNIGVKNEQFF. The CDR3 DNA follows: TGTGCCAGCAGTGAAATGGTCAACATAGGGGTGAAAAATGAGCAGTTCTTC.

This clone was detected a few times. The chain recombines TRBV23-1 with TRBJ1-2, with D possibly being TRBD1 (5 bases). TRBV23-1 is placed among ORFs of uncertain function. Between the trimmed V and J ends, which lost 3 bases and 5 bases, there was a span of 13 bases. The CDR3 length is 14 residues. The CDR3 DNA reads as TGCGCCAGCAGTCATTCCCGGGGGGGGTATGGCTACACCTTC. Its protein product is CASSHSRGGYGYTF.

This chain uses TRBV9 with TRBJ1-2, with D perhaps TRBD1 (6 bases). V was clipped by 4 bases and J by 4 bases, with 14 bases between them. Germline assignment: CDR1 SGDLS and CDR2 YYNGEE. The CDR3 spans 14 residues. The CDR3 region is CASSPTTGTYGYTF. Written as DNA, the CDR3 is TGTGCCAGCAGCCCAACTACAGGGACCTATGGCTACACCTTC. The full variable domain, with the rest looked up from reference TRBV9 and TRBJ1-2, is DSGVTQTPKHLITATGQRVTLRCSPRSGDLSVYWYQQSLDQGLQFLIQYYNGEERAKGNILERFSAQQFPDLHSELNLSSLELGDSALYFCASSPTTGTYGYTFGSGTRLTVV.

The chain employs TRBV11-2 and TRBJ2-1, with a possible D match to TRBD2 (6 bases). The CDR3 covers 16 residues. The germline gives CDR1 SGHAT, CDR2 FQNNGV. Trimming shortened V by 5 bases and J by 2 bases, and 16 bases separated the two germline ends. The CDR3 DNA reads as TGTGCCAGCAGCCTTCCCCTTAGCGGTACCTACAATGAGCAGTTCTTC. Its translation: CASSLPLSGTYNEQFF.

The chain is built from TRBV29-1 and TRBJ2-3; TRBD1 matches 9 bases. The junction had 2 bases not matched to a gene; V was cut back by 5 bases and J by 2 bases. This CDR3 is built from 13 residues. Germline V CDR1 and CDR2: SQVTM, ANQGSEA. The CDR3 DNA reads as TGCAGCGTTCGGGACAGGGTCACAGATACGCAGTATTTT. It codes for CSVRDRVTDTQYF.

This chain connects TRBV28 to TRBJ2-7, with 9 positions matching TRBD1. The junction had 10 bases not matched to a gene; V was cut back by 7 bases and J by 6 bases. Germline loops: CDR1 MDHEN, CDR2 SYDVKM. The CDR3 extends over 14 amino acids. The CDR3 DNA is TGTGCCAGCAACCCTGTTGGACAGGGGTCCGAGCAGTACTTC. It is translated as CASNPVGQGSEQYF. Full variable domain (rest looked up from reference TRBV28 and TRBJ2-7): DVKVTQSSRYLVKRTGEKVFLECVQDMDHENMFWYRQDPGLGLRLIYFSYDVKMKEKGDIPEGYSVSREKKERFSLILESASTNQTSMYLCASNPVGQGSEQYFGPGTRLTVT.

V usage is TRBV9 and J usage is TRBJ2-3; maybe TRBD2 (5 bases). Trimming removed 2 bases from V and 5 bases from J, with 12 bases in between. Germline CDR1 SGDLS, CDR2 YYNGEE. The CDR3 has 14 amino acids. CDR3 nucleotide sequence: TGTGCCAGCAGCGTTATGGGAGCGGAAGATACGCAGTATTTT. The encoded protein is CASSVMGAEDTQYF.

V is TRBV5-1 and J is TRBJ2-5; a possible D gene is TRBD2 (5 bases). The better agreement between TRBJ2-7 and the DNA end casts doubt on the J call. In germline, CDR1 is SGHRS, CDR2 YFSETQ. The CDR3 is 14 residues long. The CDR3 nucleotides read TGCGCCAGCAGCTTGGATAGCGTCTTCTACGAGCAGTACTTC. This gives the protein CASSLDSVFYEQYF.

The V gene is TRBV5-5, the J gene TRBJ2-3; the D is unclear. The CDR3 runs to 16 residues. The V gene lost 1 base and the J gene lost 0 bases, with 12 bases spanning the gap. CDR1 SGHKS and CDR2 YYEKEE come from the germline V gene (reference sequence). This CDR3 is CASSLFRGSSTDTQYF. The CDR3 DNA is TGTGCCAGCAGCTTGTTCCGCGGTTCTAGCACAGATACGCAGTATTTT.

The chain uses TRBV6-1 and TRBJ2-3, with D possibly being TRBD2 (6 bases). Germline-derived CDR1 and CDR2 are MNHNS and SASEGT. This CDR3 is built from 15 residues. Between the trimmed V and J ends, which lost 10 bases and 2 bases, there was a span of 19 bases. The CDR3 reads CAIGLGVAATDTQYF. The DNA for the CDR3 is TGTGCCATCGGTTTGGGGGTAGCGGCCACAGATACGCAGTATTTT.

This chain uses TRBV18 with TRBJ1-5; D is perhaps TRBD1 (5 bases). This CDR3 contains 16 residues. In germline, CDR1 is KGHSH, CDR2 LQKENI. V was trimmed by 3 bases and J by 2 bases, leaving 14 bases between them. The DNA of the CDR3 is TGTGCCAGCTCACCGTCAGGGCGTGGAGGCAATCAGCCCCAGCATTTT. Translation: CASSPSGRGGNQPQHF.